Here is one TCR beta chain with its context. Its cognate antigen is unknown. This sample was included in a study of T cell responses to AZD1222 COVID-19 vaccine. Study-wide results and limits: It was only after the peak T cell response that any repertoires were sampled. Regions 160-218 and 743-854 held dominance among vaccine-associated CD4 TCRs, which spanned spike.

Libraries were prepared by immunoSEQ multiplex PCR; TCRdb keeps only in-frame clonotypes and omits some of them. The sample consists of fewer than 130,000 clones, just under 95% of them appearing once. The CDR3 runs 14 residues. Trimming stripped 3 bases from V and 0 bases from J, with 7 bases between. Germline CDR1 SEHNR, CDR2 FQNEAQ (reference sequence). This receptor was obtained from an adult who received the AZD1222 COVID-19 vaccine. The rearrangement joins TRBV7-9 to TRBJ2-3, with D hard to call. The source material was peripheral blood, sampled 28 days after the second AZD1222 dose. CDR3 DNA sequence: TGTGCCAGCAGCTTGGACGGTAGCACAGATACGCAGTATTTT. It specifies CASSLDGSTDTQYF.